A single sample gave rise to the 7 T cell receptor beta chains below, sequenced in a study of control samples from healthy donors and cancer patients. Method: immunoSEQ multiplex PCR; TCRdb's copy keeps in-frame clones and lacks some. The profile shows under 450,000 clones, approximately 90% of them singletons. Material for sequencing was PBMCs. The receptors were sampled from a man aged 40-49 years with head and neck cancer.

This sequence joins TRBV6-2 or TRBV6-3 and TRBJ1-2, with 7 positions matching TRBD1. Germline CDR1 reads MNHEY; CDR2 reads SVGEGT. V trimming: 5 bases; J trimming: 2 bases; junction bases outside the gene matches: 14. This CDR3 is 17 amino acids long. The DNA of the CDR3 is TGTGCCAGCAGTGCACCGGGACAGAGTACCATAAACTATGGCTACACCTTC. Translated, it gives CASSAPGQSTINYGYTF.

This sequence joins TRBV7-3 and TRBJ1-1; D not resolved. V shed 0 bases and J shed 2 bases, with 10 bases lying between them. The CDR3 covers 15 residues. The germline CDR1 and CDR2 sequences are SGHTA and FQGTGA. CDR3 nucleotide sequence: TGTGCCAGCAGCTTAACTGGTACCGTAAACACTGAAGCTTTCTTT. This gives the protein CASSLTGTVNTEAFF.

The chain uses TRBV9 and TRBJ2-1; perhaps TRBD1 as D (6 bases). This CDR3 has 15 residues. The V end lost 0 bases, the J end lost 4 bases, and 11 bases lay between the germline ends. Germline V gives CDR1 SGDLS, CDR2 YYNGEE. The CDR3 coding sequence is TGTGCCAGCAGCGTAGACCCGGACAGTTACAATGAGCAGTTCTTC. Translated, it gives CASSVDPDSYNEQFF.

The chain carries TRBV7-6 and TRBJ2-5; D gene ambiguous. Trimming stripped 1 base from V and 0 bases from J, with 9 bases between. Germline V gene sequence: CDR1 SGHVS, CDR2 FNYEAQ. This CDR3 comprises 15 residues. DNA of the CDR3: TGTGCCAGCAGCTTAGGCAGAAATTACCAAGAGACCCAGTACTTC. The encoded protein is CASSLGRNYQETQYF.

J is TRBJ2-1 and V is TRBV11-2, with D perhaps TRBD2 (6 bases). With 5 bases removed from V and 3 bases from J, the gap between germline ends came to 17 bases. Looked up from germline, CDR1 is SGHAT and CDR2 is FQNNGV. This CDR3 spans 16 amino acids. The CDR3, as DNA: TGTGCCAGCAGCCACGGGGACTCTCCCATCTACAATGAGCAGTTCTTC. It encodes CASSHGDSPIYNEQFF.

V gene TRBV9 combines with J gene TRBJ2-7; no clear D gene. The germline V gene has CDR1 SGDLS and CDR2 YYNGEE. The CDR3 has 15 amino acids. V lost 4 bases and J lost 2, with 16 bases in between. This chain's CDR3 is CASSPRRGNAYEQYF. The CDR3 coding sequence is TGTGCCAGCAGCCCAAGACGTGGGAACGCCTACGAGCAGTACTTC.

This clone is a singleton in its sample. V gene TRBV28 combines with J gene TRBJ1-1; 7 bases are a match to TRBD1. Germline-derived CDR1 and CDR2 are MDHEN and SYDVKM. J was trimmed by 3 bases and V by 7 bases; bases with no gene match: 2. The CDR3 is made up of 12 amino acids. CDR3 sequence reads: CASTQGYTEAFF. The CDR3 DNA is TGTGCCAGCACACAGGGGTACACTGAAGCTTTCTTT.